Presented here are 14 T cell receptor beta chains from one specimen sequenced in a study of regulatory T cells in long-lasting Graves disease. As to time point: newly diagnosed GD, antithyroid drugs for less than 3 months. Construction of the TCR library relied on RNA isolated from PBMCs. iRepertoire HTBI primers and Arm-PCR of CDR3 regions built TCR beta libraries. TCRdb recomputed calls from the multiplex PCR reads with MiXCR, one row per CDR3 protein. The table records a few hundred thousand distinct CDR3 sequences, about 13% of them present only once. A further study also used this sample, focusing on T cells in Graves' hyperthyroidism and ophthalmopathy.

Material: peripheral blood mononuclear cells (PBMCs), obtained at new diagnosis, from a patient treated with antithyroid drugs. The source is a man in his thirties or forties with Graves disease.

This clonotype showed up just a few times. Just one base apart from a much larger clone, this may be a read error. The CDR3 sequence is CASSSLGGGETQYF. The DNA of the CDR3 is TGTGCCAGCAGTTCCCTTGGAGGCGGGGAGACCCAGTACTTC. The rearrangement uses TRBV7-2 and TRBJ2-5, with a weak D call TRBD2 (5 bases). This CDR3 spans 14 amino acids. Trimming stripped 6 bases from V and 5 bases from J, with 16 bases between. Germline V gives CDR1 SGHTA, CDR2 FQGNSA.

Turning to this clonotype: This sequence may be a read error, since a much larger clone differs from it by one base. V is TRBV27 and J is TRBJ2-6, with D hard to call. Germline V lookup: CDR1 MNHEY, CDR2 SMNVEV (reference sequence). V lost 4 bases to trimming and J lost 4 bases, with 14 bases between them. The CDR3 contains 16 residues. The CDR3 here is CASSSLRADGANVLTF. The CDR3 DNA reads TGTGCCAGCAGTTCCCTCCGGGCCGACGGGGCCAACGTCCTGACTTTC.

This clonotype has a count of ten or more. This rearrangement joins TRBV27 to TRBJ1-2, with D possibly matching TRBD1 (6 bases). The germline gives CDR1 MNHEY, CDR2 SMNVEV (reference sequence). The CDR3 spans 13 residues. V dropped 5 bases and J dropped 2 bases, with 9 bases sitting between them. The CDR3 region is CASSKGGNYGYTF. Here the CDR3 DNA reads TGTGCCAGCAGTAAGGGGGGCAACTATGGCTACACCTTC.

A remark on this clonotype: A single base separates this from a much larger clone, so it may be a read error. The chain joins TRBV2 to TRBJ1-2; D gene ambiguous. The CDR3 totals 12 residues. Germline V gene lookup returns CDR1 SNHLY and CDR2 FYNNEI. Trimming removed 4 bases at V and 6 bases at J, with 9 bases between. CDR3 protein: CASSAAADGYTF. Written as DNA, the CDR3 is TGTGCCAGCAGTGCGGCTGCAGATGGCTACACCTTC. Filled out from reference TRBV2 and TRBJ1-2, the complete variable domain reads EPEVTQTPSHQVTQMGQEVILRCVPISNHLYFYWYRQILGQKVEFLVSFYNNEISEKSEIFDDQFSVERPDGSNFTLKIRSTKLEDSAMYFCASSAAADGYTFGSGTRLTVV.

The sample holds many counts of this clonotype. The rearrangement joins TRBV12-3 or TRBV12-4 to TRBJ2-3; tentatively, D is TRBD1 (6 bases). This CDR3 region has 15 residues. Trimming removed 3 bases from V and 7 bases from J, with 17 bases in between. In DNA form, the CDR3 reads TGTGCCAGCAGTTTCCACAGGGACCCCACCTATACGCAGTATTTT. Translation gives CASSFHRDPTYTQYF.

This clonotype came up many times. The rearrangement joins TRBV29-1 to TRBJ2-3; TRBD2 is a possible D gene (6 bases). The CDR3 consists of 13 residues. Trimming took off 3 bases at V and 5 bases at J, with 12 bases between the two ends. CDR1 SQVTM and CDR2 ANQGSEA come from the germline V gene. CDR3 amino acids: CSVERDGGDTQYF. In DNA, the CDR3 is TGCAGCGTTGAGCGGGACGGAGGAGATACGCAGTATTTT.

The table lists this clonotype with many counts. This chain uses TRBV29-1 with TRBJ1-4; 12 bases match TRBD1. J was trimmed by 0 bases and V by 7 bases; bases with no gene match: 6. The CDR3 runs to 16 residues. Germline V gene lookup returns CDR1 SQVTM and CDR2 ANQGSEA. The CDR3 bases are TGCAGCGCCGGGACAGGGGGCTTTGCAACTAATGAAAAACTGTTTTTT. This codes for CSAGTGGFATNEKLFF.

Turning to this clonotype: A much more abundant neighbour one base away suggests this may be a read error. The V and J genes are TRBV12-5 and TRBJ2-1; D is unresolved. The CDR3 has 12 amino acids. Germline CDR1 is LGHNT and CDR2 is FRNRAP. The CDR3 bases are TGTGCTAGTGGTGCCCGCTACAATGAGCAGTCCTTC. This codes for CASGARYNEQSF.

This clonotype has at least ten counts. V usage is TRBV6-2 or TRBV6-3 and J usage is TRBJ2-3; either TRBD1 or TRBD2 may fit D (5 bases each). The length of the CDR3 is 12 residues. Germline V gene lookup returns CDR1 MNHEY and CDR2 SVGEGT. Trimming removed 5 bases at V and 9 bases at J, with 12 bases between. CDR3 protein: CASSRGWGTQYF. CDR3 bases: TGTGCCAGCAGTCGGGGATGGGGGACGCAGTATTTT.

The CDR3 spells CASSASGSLDEQYF. The CDR3, as DNA: TGTGCCAGCAGTGCAAGCGGGAGTCTCGACGAGCAGTACTTC. The chain links TRBV25-1 to TRBJ2-7, with 8 bases that match TRBD2. This CDR3 has 14 residues. Looked up from germline, CDR1 is MGHDK and CDR2 is SYGVNS. Trimming cost V 4 bases and J 5 bases; bases outside gene matches: 7.

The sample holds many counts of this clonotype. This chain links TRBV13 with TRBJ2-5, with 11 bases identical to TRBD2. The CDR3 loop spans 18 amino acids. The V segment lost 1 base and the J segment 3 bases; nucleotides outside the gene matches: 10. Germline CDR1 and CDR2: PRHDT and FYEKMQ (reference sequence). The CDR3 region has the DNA TGTGCCAGCAGCTTAGTTACTAGCGGGAGACGGCGGGAAGAGACCCAGTACTTC. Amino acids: CASSLVTSGRRREETQYF.

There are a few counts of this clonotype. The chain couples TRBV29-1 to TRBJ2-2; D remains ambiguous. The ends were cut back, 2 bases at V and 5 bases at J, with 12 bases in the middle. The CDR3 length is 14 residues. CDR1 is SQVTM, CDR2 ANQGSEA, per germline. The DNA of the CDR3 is TGCAGCGTTGAAAGTCCCCAACTGACCGGGGAGCTGTTTTTT. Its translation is CSVESPQLTGELFF.

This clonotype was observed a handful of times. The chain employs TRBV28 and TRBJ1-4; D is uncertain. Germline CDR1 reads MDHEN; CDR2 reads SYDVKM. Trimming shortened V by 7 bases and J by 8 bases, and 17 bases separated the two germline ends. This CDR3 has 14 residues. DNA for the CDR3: TGTGCCAGCATGGTAGCGCTGGAGAGAGAAAAACTGTTTTTT. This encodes CASMVALEREKLFF.

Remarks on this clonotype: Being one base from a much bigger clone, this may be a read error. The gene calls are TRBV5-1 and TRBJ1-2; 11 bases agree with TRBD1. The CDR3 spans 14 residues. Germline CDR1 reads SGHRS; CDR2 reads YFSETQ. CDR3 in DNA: TGCCCCAGCAGCTTCGAGGGACAGGGGGATGGCTACACCTTC. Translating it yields CPSSFEGQGDGYTF.